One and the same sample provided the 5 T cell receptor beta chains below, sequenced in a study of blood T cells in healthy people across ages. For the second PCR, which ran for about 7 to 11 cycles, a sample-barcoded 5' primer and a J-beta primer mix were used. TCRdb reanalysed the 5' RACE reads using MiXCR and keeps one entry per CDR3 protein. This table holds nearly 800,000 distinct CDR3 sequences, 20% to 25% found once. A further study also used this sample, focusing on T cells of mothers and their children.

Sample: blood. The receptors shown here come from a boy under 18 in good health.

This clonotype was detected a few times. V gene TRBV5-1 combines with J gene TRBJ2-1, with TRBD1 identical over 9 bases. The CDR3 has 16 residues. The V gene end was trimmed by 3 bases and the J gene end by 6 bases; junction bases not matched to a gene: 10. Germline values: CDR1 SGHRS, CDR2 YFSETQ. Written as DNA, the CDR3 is TGCGCCAGCAGCTGGGGACAGGGAGGGATACCCAATGAGCAGTTCTTC. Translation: CASSWGQGGIPNEQFF.

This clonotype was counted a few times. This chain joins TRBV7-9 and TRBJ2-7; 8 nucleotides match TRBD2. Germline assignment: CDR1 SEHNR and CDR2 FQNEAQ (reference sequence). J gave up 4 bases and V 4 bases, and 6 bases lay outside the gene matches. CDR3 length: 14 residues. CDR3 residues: CASSSGTRIYEQYF. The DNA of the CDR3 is TGTGCCAGCAGCTCCGGGACTAGGATTTACGAGCAGTACTTC.

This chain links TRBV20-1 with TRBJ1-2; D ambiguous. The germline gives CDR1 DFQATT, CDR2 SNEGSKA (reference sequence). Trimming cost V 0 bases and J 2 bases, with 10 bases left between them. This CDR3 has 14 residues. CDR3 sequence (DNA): TGCAGTGCTAGAGATCTTACAGCAAACTATGGCTACACCTTC. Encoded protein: CSARDLTANYGYTF.

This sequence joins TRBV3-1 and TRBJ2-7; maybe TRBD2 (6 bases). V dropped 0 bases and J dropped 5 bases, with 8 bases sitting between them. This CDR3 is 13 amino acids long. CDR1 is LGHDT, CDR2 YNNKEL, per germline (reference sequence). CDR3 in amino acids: CASSQDWRDEQYF. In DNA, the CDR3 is TGTGCCAGCAGCCAAGACTGGAGGGACGAGCAGTACTTC.

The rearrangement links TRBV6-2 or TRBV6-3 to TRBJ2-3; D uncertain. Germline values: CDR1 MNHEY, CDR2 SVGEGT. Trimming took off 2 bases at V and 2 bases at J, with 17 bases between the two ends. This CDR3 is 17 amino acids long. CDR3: CASSYQTVGLHTDTQYF. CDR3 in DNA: TGTGCCAGCAGTTACCAAACCGTCGGCCTCCACACAGATACGCAGTATTTT.